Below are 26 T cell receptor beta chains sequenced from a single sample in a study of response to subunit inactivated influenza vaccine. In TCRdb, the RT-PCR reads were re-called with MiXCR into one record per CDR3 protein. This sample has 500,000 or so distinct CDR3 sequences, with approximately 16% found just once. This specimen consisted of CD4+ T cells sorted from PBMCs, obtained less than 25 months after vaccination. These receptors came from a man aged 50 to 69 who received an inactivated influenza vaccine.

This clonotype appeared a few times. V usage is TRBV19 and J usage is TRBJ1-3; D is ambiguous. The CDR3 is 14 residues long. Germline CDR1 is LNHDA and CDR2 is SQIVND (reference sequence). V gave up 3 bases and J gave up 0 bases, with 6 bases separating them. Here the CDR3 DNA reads TGTGCCAGTAGTATGGGAAGCTCTGGAAACACCATATATTTT. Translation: CASSMGSSGNTIYF.

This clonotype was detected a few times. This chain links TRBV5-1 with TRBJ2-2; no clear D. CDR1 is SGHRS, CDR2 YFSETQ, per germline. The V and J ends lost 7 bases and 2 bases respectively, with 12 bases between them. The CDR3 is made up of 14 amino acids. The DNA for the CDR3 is TGCGCCAGCGGCGCCGCGAGTAACACCGGGGAGCTGTTTTTT. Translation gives CASGAASNTGELFF.

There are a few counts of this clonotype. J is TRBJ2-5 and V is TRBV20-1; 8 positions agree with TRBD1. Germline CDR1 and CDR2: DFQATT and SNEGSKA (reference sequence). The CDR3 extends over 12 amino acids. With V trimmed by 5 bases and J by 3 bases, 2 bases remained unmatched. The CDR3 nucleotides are TGCAGTGCTTGGACAGGGAAAGAGACCCAGTACTTC. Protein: CSAWTGKETQYF.

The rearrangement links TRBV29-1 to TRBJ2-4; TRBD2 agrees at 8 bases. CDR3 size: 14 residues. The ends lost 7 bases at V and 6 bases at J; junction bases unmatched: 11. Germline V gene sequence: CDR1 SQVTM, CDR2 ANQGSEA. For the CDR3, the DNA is TGCAGCGCCGGACCCGGGAGGGGGATAAACATTCAGTACTTC. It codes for CSAGPGRGINIQYF.

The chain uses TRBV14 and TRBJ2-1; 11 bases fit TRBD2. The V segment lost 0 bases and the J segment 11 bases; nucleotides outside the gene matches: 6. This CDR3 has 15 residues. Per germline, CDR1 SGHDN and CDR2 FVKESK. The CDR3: CASSQDLASGGKQFF. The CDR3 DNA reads TGTGCCAGCAGCCAAGATTTGGCTAGCGGGGGGAAGCAGTTCTTC.

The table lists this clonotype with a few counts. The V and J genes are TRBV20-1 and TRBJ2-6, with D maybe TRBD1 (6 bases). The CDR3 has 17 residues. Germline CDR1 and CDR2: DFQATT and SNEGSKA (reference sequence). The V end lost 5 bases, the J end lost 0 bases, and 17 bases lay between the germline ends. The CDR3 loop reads CSASSPGQNSGANVLTF. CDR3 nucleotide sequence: TGCAGTGCTTCTTCACCGGGACAAAACTCTGGGGCCAACGTCCTGACTTTC.

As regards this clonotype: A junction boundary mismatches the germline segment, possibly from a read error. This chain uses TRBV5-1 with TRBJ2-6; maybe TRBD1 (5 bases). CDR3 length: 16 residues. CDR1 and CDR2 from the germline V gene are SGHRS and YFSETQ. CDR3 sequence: CASSPEPGSGANALTF. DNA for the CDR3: TGCGCCAGCAGCCCGGAACCGGGTTCTGGGGCCAACGCCCTGACTTTC.

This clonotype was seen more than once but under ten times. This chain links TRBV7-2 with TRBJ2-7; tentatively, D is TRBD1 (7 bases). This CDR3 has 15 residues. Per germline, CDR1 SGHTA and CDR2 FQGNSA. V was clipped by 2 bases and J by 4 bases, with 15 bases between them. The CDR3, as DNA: TGTGCCAGCAGCTTAAGGGCGGGGACAGAATACGAGCAGTACTTC. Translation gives CASSLRAGTEYEQYF.

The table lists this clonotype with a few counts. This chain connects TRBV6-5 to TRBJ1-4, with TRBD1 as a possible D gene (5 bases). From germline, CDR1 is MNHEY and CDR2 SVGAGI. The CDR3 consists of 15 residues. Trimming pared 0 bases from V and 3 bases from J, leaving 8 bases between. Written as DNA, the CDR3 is TGTGCCAGCAGTTACTCAAGGGGCTCTAATGAAAAACTGTTTTTT. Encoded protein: CASSYSRGSNEKLFF.

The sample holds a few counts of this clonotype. The CDR3 spells CASSLEVGHTYEQYF. In DNA form, the CDR3 reads TGTGCCAGCAGCTTAGAGGTTGGACATACCTACGAGCAGTACTTC. The chain couples TRBV7-2 to TRBJ2-7; D is perhaps TRBD1 (5 bases). V was cut by 1 base and J by 2 bases, with 12 bases left in between. This CDR3 has 15 amino acids. Germline-derived CDR1 and CDR2 are SGHTA and FQGNSA.

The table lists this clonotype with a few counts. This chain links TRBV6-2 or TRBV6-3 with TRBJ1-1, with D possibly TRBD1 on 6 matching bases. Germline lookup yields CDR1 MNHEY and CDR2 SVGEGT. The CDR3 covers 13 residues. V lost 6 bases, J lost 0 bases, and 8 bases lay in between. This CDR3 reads CASRGHLNTEAFF. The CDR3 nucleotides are TGTGCCAGCAGGGGACACTTGAACACTGAAGCTTTCTTT.

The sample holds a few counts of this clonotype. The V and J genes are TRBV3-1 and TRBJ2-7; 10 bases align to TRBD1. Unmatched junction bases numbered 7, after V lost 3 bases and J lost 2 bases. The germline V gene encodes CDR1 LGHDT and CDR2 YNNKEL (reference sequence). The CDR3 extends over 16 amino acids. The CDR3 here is CASSQRDRGLTYEQYF. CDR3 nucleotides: TGTGCCAGCAGCCAGAGGGACAGGGGACTAACCTACGAGCAGTACTTC.

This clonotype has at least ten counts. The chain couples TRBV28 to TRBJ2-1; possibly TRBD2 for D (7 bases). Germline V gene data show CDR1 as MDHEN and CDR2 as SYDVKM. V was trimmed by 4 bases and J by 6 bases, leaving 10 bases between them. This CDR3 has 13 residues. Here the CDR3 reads CASSSGGFNEQFF. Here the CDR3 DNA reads TGTGCCAGCAGTTCGGGGGGCTTCAATGAGCAGTTCTTC. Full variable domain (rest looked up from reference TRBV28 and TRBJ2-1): DVKVTQSSRYLVKRTGEKVFLECVQDMDHENMFWYRQDPGLGLRLIYFSYDVKMKEKGDIPEGYSVSREKKERFSLILESASTNQTSMYLCASSSGGFNEQFFGPGTRLTVL.

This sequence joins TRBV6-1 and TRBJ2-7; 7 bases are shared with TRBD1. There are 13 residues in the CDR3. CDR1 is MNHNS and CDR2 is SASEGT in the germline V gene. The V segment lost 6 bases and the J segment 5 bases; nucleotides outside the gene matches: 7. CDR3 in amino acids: CASSQDRIDEQYF. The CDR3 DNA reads TGTGCCAGCAGCCAGGACAGGATCGACGAGCAGTACTTC.

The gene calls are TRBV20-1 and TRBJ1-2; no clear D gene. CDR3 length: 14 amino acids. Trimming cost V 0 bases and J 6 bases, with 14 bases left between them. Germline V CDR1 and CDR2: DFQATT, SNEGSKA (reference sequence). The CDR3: CSARDPKGLDGYTF. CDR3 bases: TGCAGTGCTAGAGATCCTAAGGGTCTCGATGGCTACACCTTC.

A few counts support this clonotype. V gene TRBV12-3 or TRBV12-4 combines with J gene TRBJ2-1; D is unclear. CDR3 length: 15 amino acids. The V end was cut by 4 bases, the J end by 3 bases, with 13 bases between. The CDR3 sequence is CASSWVSVSYNEQFF. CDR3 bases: TGTGCCAGCAGTTGGGTATCAGTGAGCTACAATGAGCAGTTCTTC.

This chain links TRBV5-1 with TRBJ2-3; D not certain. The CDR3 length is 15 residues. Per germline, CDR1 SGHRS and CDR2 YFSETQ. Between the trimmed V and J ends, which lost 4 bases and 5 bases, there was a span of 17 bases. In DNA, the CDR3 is TGCGCCAGCAGCGACACTGGGCCCGCCGGAGATACGCAGTATTTT. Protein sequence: CASSDTGPAGDTQYF. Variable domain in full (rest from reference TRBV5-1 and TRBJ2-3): KAGVTQTPRYLIKTRGQQVTLSCSPISGHRSVSWYQQTPGQGLQFLFEYFSETQRNKGNFPGRFSGRQFSNSRSEMNVSTLELGDSALYLCASSDTGPAGDTQYFGPGTRLTVL.

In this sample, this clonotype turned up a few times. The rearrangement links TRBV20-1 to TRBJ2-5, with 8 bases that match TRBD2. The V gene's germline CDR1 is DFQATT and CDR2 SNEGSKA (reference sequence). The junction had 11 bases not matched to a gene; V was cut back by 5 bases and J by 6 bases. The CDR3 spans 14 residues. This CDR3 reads CSAGSGSGKKTQYF. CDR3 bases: TGCAGTGCTGGGAGCGGGAGTGGCAAGAAGACCCAGTACTTC.

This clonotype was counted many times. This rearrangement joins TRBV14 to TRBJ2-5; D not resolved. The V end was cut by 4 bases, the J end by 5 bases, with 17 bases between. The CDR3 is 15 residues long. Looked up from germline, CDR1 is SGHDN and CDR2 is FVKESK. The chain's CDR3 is CASSPRLYSVETQYF. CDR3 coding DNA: TGTGCCAGCAGCCCACGACTTTACAGCGTGGAGACCCAGTACTTC.

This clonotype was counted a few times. CDR3 loop: CASSPQYLGTEAFF. In DNA form, the CDR3 reads TGTGCCAGCAGCCCACAGTACCTGGGGACTGAAGCTTTCTTT. The J gene is TRBJ1-1, the V gene TRBV12-3 or TRBV12-4; D is unclear. CDR3 length equals 14 residues. Trimming stripped 6 bases from V and 5 bases from J, with 16 bases between.

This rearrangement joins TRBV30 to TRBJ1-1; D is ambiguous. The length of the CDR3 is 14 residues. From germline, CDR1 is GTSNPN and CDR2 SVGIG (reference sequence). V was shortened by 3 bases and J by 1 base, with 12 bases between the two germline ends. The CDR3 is CAWSPYEGNTEAFF. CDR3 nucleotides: TGTGCCTGGAGCCCCTACGAGGGGAACACTGAAGCTTTCTTT. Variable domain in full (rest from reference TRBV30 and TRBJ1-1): SQTIHQWPATLVQPVGSPLSLECTVEGTSNPNLYWYRQAAGRGLQLLFYSVGIGQISSEVPQNLSASRPQDRQFILSSKKLLLSDSGFYLCAWSPYEGNTEAFFGQGTRLTVV.

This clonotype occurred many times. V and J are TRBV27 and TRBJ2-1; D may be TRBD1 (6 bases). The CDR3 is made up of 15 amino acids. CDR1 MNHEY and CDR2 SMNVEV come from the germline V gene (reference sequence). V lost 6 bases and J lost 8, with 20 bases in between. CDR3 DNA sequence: TGTGCCAGCAGAGATTCGGGACATCCCCTCGATGAGCAGTTCTTC. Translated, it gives CASRDSGHPLDEQFF.

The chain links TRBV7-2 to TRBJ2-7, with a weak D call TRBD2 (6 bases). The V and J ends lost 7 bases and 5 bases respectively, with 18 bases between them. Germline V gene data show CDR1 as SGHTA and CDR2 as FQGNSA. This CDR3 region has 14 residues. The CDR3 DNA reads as TGTGCCAGCACCCTCGGGGAGGCGTCCCACGAGCAGTACTTC. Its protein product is CASTLGEASHEQYF.

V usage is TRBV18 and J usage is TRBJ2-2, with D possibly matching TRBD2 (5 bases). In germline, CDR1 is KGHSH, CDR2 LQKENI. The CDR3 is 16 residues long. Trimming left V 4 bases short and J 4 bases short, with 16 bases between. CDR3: CASSLQSGSFTGELFF. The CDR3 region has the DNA TGTGCCAGCTCACTTCAGTCGGGATCGTTCACCGGGGAGCTGTTTTTT.

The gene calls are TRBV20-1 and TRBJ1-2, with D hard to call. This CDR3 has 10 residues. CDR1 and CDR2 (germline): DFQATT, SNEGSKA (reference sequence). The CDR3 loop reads CSTVNYGYTF. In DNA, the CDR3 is TGCAGCACAGTGAACTATGGCTACACCTTC.

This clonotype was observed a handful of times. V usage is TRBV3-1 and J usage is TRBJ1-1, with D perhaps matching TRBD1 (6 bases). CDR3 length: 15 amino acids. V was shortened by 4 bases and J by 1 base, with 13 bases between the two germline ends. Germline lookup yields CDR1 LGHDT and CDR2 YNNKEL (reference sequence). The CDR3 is CASSPGGARNTEAFF. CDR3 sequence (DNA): TGTGCCAGCAGCCCGGGGGGGGCCCGGAACACTGAAGCTTTCTTT.